These 29 T cell receptor beta chains originate from one sample sequenced in a study of blood T cells in healthy people across ages. With a J-beta primer mix and a sample-barcoded 5' primer, a second PCR ran about 6 to 11 cycles. TCRdb fed the 5' RACE reads into MiXCR, producing one record per CDR3 protein. This table has 850,000 or so distinct CDR3 sequences, under 35% appearing once. The sample taken for sequencing was blood. Receptors were obtained from an elderly woman in good health.

V is TRBV20-1 and J is TRBJ1-2; 7 nucleotides align to TRBD1. J gave up 8 bases and V 3 bases, and 6 bases lay outside the gene matches. Germline V gene lookup returns CDR1 DFQATT and CDR2 SNEGSKA (reference sequence). The CDR3 extends over 12 amino acids. In DNA, the CDR3 is TGCAGTGCTAGGGGAGGGGGCGAGGGCTACACCTTC. Encoded protein: CSARGGGEGYTF.

This clonotype has only a few counts. V gene TRBV11-2 combines with J gene TRBJ2-3, with no clear D. The length of the CDR3 is 11 residues. Trimming took 0 bases from V and 9 from J, leaving 4 bases between them. CDR1 is SGHAT, CDR2 FQNNGV, per germline. In DNA, the CDR3 is TGTGCCAGCAGCTTAGAGCTGACGCAGTATTTT. Translating gives CASSLELTQYF.

This clonotype was picked up a small number of times. The rearrangement links TRBV6-1 to TRBJ1-5; the D is unclear. CDR1 MNHNS and CDR2 SASEGT come from the germline V gene. The CDR3 has 11 residues. The V and J ends lost 11 bases and 1 base respectively, with 6 bases between them. In DNA form, the CDR3 reads TGTGCCGGCGGCAGCAATCAGCCCCAGCATTTT. Translated: CAGGSNQPQHF.

This clonotype has at least ten counts. J is TRBJ2-5 and V is TRBV7-6, with D perhaps TRBD2 (6 bases). The V and J ends lost 1 base and 3 bases respectively, with 9 bases between them. The CDR3 is 14 residues long. From germline, CDR1 is SGHVS and CDR2 FNYEAQ. The CDR3 nucleotides read TGTGCCAGCAGCTTAGTAGGAGGGAAAGAGACCCAGTACTTC. Translation: CASSLVGGKETQYF.

In regard to this clonotype: In this CDR3 the conserved last residue, phenylalanine or tryptophan, is missing, so a read error is likely. V gene TRBV7-2 combines with J gene TRBJ1-3; no firm D call. V was clipped by 2 bases and J by 0 bases, with 8 bases between them. CDR1 is SGHTA, CDR2 FQGNSA, per germline. The CDR3 is made up of 15 amino acids. DNA of the CDR3: TGTGCCAGCAGCTTAAGTAGGGCCTCTGGAAACACCATATATTGT. This sequence encodes CASSLSRASGNTIYC.

This clonotype occurred a few times. V gene TRBV11-2 combines with J gene TRBJ1-1, with TRBD1 as a possible D gene (5 bases). The CDR3 length is 17 residues. In germline, CDR1 is SGHAT, CDR2 FQNNGV. V dropped 5 bases and J dropped 0 bases, with 19 bases sitting between them. For the CDR3, the DNA is TGTGCCAGCAGCCTTTCCTCGACAGCAGGACTGAACACTGAAGCTTTCTTT. This codes for CASSLSSTAGLNTEAFF.

The gene calls are TRBV6-2 or TRBV6-3 and TRBJ2-2, with 15 bases matching TRBD2. V trimming: 8 bases; J trimming: 5 bases; junction bases outside the gene matches: 9. This CDR3 region has 17 residues. Germline V gene lookup returns CDR1 MNHEY and CDR2 SVGEGT. The CDR3 sequence is CASCGLAGGPSTGELFF. CDR3 nucleotides: TGTGCCAGCTGCGGACTAGCGGGGGGGCCGTCGACCGGGGAGCTGTTTTTT.

This clonotype has more than one count but fewer than ten. A much larger clone lies one base from this, so it may be a read error. This chain joins TRBV12-3 or TRBV12-4 and TRBJ1-2; D possibly corresponds to TRBD1 (5 bases). The V gene lost 6 bases and the J gene lost 6 bases, with 14 bases spanning the gap. The CDR3 length is 13 residues. The DNA of the CDR3 is TGTGCCAGCAGCGTAAACGGGGGGGATGGCTACACCTTC. Protein: CASSVNGGDGYTF.

Of note for this clonotype: This could be a read error, since a much larger clone is one nucleotide away. The V and J genes are TRBV6-2 or TRBV6-3 and TRBJ2-4, with D unresolved. The CDR3 covers 14 residues. Germline CDR1 and CDR2: MNHEY and SVGEGT. V lost 6 bases and J lost 1, with 10 bases in between. The CDR3: CASRFQNAKNIQYF. In DNA, the CDR3 is TGTGCCAGCAGGTTCCAGAATGCCAAAAACATTCAGTACTTC.

This clonotype was picked up one time. This rearrangement joins TRBV7-2 to TRBJ1-5, with D possibly being TRBD1 (5 bases). This CDR3 contains 13 residues. V lost 8 bases and J lost 7, with 15 bases in between. From germline, CDR1 is SGHTA and CDR2 FQGNSA. This chain's CDR3 is CASGDGSGQPQHF. Here the CDR3 DNA reads TGTGCCAGCGGGGACGGGTCCGGGCAGCCCCAGCATTTT.

On this clonotype: A clone one base away is much larger, so this may be a read error. The rearrangement uses TRBV7-2 and TRBJ2-7; a weak D match, TRBD1 (6 bases). From germline, CDR1 is SGHTA and CDR2 FQGNSA. This CDR3 spans 11 amino acids. CDR3 sequence: CAGSLGGGQYF. In DNA, the CDR3 is TGTGCCGGCAGCTTAGGTGGGGGCCAGTACTTC. Filled out from reference TRBV7-2 and TRBJ2-7, the complete variable domain reads GAGVSQSPSNKVTEKGKDVELRCDPISGHTALYWYRQSLGQGLEFLIYFQGNSAPDKSGLPSDRFSAERTGGSVSTLTIQRTQQEDSAVYLCAGSLGGGQYFGPGTRLTVT.

A few counts support this clonotype. The rearrangement links TRBV18 to TRBJ2-6; a weak D match, TRBD1 (6 bases). The CDR3 contains 16 residues. Germline loops: CDR1 KGHSH, CDR2 LQKENI. The ends were cut back, 0 bases at V and 1 base at J, with 7 bases in the middle. In nucleotides, the CDR3 is TGTGCCAGCTCACCACCACAGGGTTCTGGGGCCAACGTCCTGACTTTC. Encoded protein: CASSPPQGSGANVLTF.

The sample holds many counts of this clonotype. The rearrangement links TRBV5-1 to TRBJ2-3, with 9 bases lining up with TRBD1. V dropped 0 bases and J dropped 4; count of bases not matched to a gene: 6. CDR1 SGHRS and CDR2 YFSETQ come from the germline V gene. This CDR3 has 16 residues. The CDR3 DNA follows: TGCGCCAGCAGCTTGGGCGGGACAGGGATTCCAGATACGCAGTATTTT. Translated: CASSLGGTGIPDTQYF.

As for this clonotype: A much larger clone lies a single base off, so this may be a read error. This chain links TRBV4-3 with TRBJ1-2; D is ambiguous. CDR3 length equals 16 residues. Germline V gene sequence: CDR1 LGHNA, CDR2 YSLEER. With 4 bases removed from V and 5 bases from J, the gap between germline ends came to 20 bases. CDR3 DNA sequence: TGCGCCAGCAGCCCCCACGTGGGTCCTAATCATTATGGCTACACCTTC. This encodes CASSPHVGPNHYGYTF.

The chain employs TRBV3-1 and TRBJ2-2, with 8 bases matching TRBD1. The CDR3 sequence is 15 residues long. Germline-derived CDR1 and CDR2 are LGHDT and YNNKEL (reference sequence). Trimming at V came to 1 base and at J to 6 bases, leaving 4 bases not matched to a gene. The CDR3 DNA reads as TGTGCCAGCAGCCAAGGCTGGACAGGGCCCGGGGAGCTGTTTTTT. It specifies CASSQGWTGPGELFF.

This clonotype showed up many times. CDR3: CASSFGGGVHEQYF. CDR3 DNA: TGTGCCAGCAGTTTCGGCGGGGGGGTGCACGAGCAGTACTTC. The chain links TRBV12-3 or TRBV12-4 to TRBJ2-7; 9 bases are shared with TRBD2. The V gene end was trimmed by 3 bases and the J gene end by 5 bases; junction bases not matched to a gene: 5. This CDR3 has 14 amino acids.

Notes on this clonotype: It may be a read error: a sequence one base away is much more abundant. CDR3 protein: CASSVCRGRPYQQYF. The CDR3 DNA follows: TGTGCCAGCAGCGTATGCAGGGGTAGGCCCTACCAGCAGTACTTC. The genes are TRBV9 and TRBJ2-5; D is perhaps TRBD1 (6 bases). Germline assignment: CDR1 SGDLS and CDR2 YYNGEE. The CDR3 is 15 residues long. The germline V and J ends were trimmed by 1 base and 11 bases, with 21 bases remaining between them.

V usage is TRBV6-4 and J usage is TRBJ2-1; D unclear. This CDR3 region has 14 residues. Trimming took 6 bases from V and 13 from J, leaving 22 bases between them. Germline V gene lookup returns CDR1 MRHNA and CDR2 SNTAGT. CDR3 coding DNA: TGTGCCAGCAGAGAGTTCAGATCCCAAGAGACCCAGTTCTTC. Encoded protein: CASREFRSQETQFF.

This clonotype has more than one count but fewer than ten. This chain links TRBV4-1 with TRBJ2-3; D could derive from TRBD1 or TRBD2 (6 bases each). V gave up 0 bases and J gave up 2 bases, with 15 bases separating them. CDR1 is MGHRA, CDR2 YSYEKL, per germline. This CDR3 is 17 amino acids long. CDR3 coding DNA: TGCGCCAGCAGCCAAGAGGTAAAGGGGGGCCTCACAGATACGCAGTATTTT. It codes for CASSQEVKGGLTDTQYF.

Notes on this clonotype: A read error may explain this, as a much larger clone is one base away. This chain links TRBV20-1 with TRBJ2-7; 8 positions match TRBD1. Trimming took 6 bases from V and 7 from J; bases not matched to a gene: 11. The CDR3 sequence is 13 residues long. Germline lookup yields CDR1 DFQATT and CDR2 SNEGSKA (reference sequence). The CDR3: CSAQGVSYNEQYF. The CDR3 DNA reads as TGCAGTGCACAGGGGGTTTCCTACAATGAGCAGTACTTC.

Note on this clonotype: One end of the junction fails to match germline, which may point to a read error. V usage is TRBV4-3 and J usage is TRBJ2-1; possible D gene TRBD1, 5 bases. This CDR3 is built from 16 residues. Germline-derived CDR1 and CDR2 are LGHNA and YSLEER. CDR3 sequence (DNA): TGCGCCGGCAGCCAAGATCAGGGAAGCTCCTACAATGAGCAGTTCTTC. Encoded protein: CAGSQDQGSSYNEQFF.

The V call is TRBV27, the J call TRBJ1-5, with D maybe TRBD1 (6 bases). Germline CDR1 is MNHEY and CDR2 is SMNVEV (reference sequence). CDR3 size: 18 residues. The ends were cut back, 6 bases at V and 0 bases at J, with 21 bases in the middle. In nucleotides, the CDR3 is TGTGCCAGCAGAAGGACCGGACAGCCAATGTATAGCAATCAGCCCCAGCATTTT. This codes for CASRRTGQPMYSNQPQHF.

At least ten counts were recorded for this clonotype. V gene TRBV20-1 combines with J gene TRBJ2-5; 10 bases fit TRBD2. CDR1 is DFQATT and CDR2 is SNEGSKA in the germline V gene (reference sequence). Losses at the gene ends were 5 bases for V and 2 bases for J; bases not matched to a gene: 5. The CDR3 covers 14 residues. Here the CDR3 DNA reads TGCAGTGCTCACCCTAGCGGGGGACAAGAGACCCAGTACTTC. Protein sequence: CSAHPSGGQETQYF.

This clonotype was observed a handful of times. The chain employs TRBV6-2 or TRBV6-3 and TRBJ1-5, with TRBD1 identical over 7 bases. The CDR3 contains 15 residues. Germline CDR1 is MNHEY and CDR2 is SVGEGT. Trimming at V came to 5 bases and at J to 6 bases, leaving 10 bases not matched to a gene. In DNA form, the CDR3 reads TGTGCCAGCAGTATGGGTCAGGGGGTCCCTCAGCCCCAGCATTTT. Translated, it gives CASSMGQGVPQPQHF.

This clonotype was detected ten times or more. The chain uses TRBV6-5 and TRBJ2-7, with a possible D match to TRBD2 (6 bases). Germline CDR1 MNHEY, CDR2 SVGAGI. The CDR3 runs to 14 residues. The germline V and J ends were trimmed by 3 bases and 2 bases, with 11 bases remaining between them. The CDR3 nucleotides read TGTGCCAGCAGTTATGGGCGGGGAGCCTACGAGCAGTACTTC. Translated, it gives CASSYGRGAYEQYF.

As concerns this clonotype: At one end, the junction sequence differs from germline, possibly due to a read error. This chain joins TRBV5-1 and TRBJ2-1; D might be TRBD1 (6 bases). Per the germline V gene, CDR1 is SGHRS and CDR2 is YFSETQ. The CDR3 sequence is 14 residues long. This CDR3 reads CACSSAGAYNEQFF. DNA for the CDR3: TGCGCCTGCAGCTCAGCAGGGGCCTACAACGAGCAGTTCTTC.

This clonotype was counted ten times or more. This chain connects TRBV12-3 or TRBV12-4 to TRBJ1-4; tentative D call: TRBD1 (5 bases). The CDR3 has 14 amino acids. Trimming removed 5 bases at V and 6 bases at J, with 13 bases between. CDR3 residues: CASSNRRGDEKLFF. The DNA for the CDR3 is TGTGCCAGCAGTAACCGGCGGGGGGATGAAAAACTGTTTTTT.

This clonotype has a count of ten or more. The V call is TRBV12-3 or TRBV12-4, the J call TRBJ2-5, with TRBD2 matching over 8 bases. This CDR3 has 15 residues. J gave up 7 bases and V 5 bases, and 12 bases lay outside the gene matches. As DNA, the CDR3 is TGTGCCAGCAGTCCTGGACTAGCCGGTACTGGGACCCAGTACTTC. It encodes CASSPGLAGTGTQYF.

In nucleotides, the CDR3 is TGTGCCACCAGTCTCCGGGACAGGGACCCAAATTATAGCAATCAGCCCCAGCATTTT. It is translated as CATSLRDRDPNYSNQPQHF. This rearrangement joins TRBV24-1 to TRBJ1-5; 9 bases agree with TRBD1. J gave up 0 bases and V 6 bases, and 14 bases lay outside the gene matches. Germline CDR1 KGHDR, CDR2 SFDVKD. The CDR3 is made up of 19 amino acids.